This passage covers 10 T cell receptor beta chains from one sample sequenced in a study of shared clonotypes between healthy human individuals. The table came from immunoSEQ multiplex PCR; TCRdb's copy has only in-frame clones and leaves some out. The sample consists of roughly 300,000 clones, about 73% of them appearing once. Source material: memory CD4+ T cells sorted from blood. Subset here: CD45RA-negative fraction. These TCRs come from a man between 25 and 39 years old in good health.

This clone has a single count. The chain employs TRBV25-1 and TRBJ2-6; D is unresolved. The V end lost 3 bases, the J end lost 4 bases, and 16 bases lay between the germline ends. The CDR3 spans 17 residues. Germline V gene lookup returns CDR1 MGHDK and CDR2 SYGVNS. DNA for the CDR3: TGTGCCAGCAGTGAGTCGGGTTTTGCATCAGGGGCCAACGTCCTGACTTTC. Protein product: CASSESGFASGANVLTF.

V is TRBV12-1 and J is TRBJ2-1; the table's D call, TRBD1, was not checked against the DNA. TRBV12-1 has pseudogene status. CDR3 size: 17 residues. In DNA, the CDR3 is TGTGCCAGCAGGCCGAGGGACAGAAAATTTTCCTACAATGAGCAGTTCTTC. Amino acid sequence: CASRPRDRKFSYNEQFF.

CDR3 in amino acids: CASSEAVRGNSPLHF. CDR3 DNA sequence: TGTGCCAGCAGTGAAGCGGTCAGGGGTAATTCACCCCTCCACTTT. The rearrangement uses TRBV6-1 and TRBJ1-6, with D possibly matching TRBD1 (6 bases). Trimming removed 0 bases at V and 6 bases at J, with 9 bases between. This CDR3 spans 15 amino acids. Germline loops: CDR1 MNHNS, CDR2 SASEGT.

CDR3 sequence (DNA): TGTGCCAGCAGTCGTCCGGGGCCCTACGAGCAGTACTTC. This gives the protein CASSRPGPYEQYF. The chain has TRBV6-5 and TRBJ2-7; D tentatively reads TRBD1 or TRBD2 (5 bases each). Trimming took off 5 bases at V and 2 bases at J, with 10 bases between the two ends. Germline lookup yields CDR1 MNHEY and CDR2 SVGAGI. This CDR3 comprises 13 residues.

The chain recombines TRBV6-1 with TRBJ2-7, with TRBD2 identical over 9 bases. V lost 6 bases to trimming and J lost 3 bases; unmatched junction nucleotides: 9. The CDR3 contains 15 residues. The germline CDR1 and CDR2 sequences are MNHNS and SASEGT. The CDR3 is CASRYGLAGYYEQYF. DNA for the CDR3: TGTGCCAGCAGGTACGGGCTAGCGGGATACTACGAGCAGTACTTC.

As DNA, the CDR3 is TGTGCCAGCAGCGGACAATCAGGGGGCGGGGAGCAGTTCTTC. This gives the protein CASSGQSGGGEQFF. This chain joins TRBV7-3 and TRBJ2-1; TRBD1 matches 8 bases. J was trimmed by 10 bases and V by 5 bases; bases with no gene match: 10. The CDR3 is 14 residues long. Germline loops: CDR1 SGHTA, CDR2 FQGTGA.

This sequence joins TRBV10-3 and TRBJ2-1; 8 bases map to TRBD1. The CDR3 has 14 amino acids. Germline loops: CDR1 ENHRY, CDR2 SYGVKD. J lost 3 bases, V lost 4 bases, and 2 bases had no gene match. DNA for the CDR3: TGTGCCATCAGTGGGGGACAGGTCTACAATGAGCAGTTCTTC. Translated: CAISGGQVYNEQFF.

The chain is built from TRBV11-2 and TRBJ2-3; D is unresolved. V was clipped by 2 bases and J by 0 bases, with 6 bases between them. This CDR3 spans 14 amino acids. Germline CDR1 and CDR2: SGHAT and FQNNGV. The CDR3 is CASSLTLSTDTQYF. As DNA, the CDR3 is TGTGCCAGCAGCTTAACACTTAGCACAGATACGCAGTATTTT.

The genes are TRBV11-3 and TRBJ2-6, with D unclear. Germline V gives CDR1 SGHNT, CDR2 YENEEA. This CDR3 region has 16 residues. V was pared by 2 bases and J by 2 bases, with 10 bases between. The CDR3 is CASSLLGSTGANVLTF. The CDR3 DNA is TGTGCCAGCAGCTTATTGGGGTCTACTGGGGCCAACGTCCTGACTTTC. The full variable domain, its missing parts supplied by reference TRBV11-3 and TRBJ2-6, is EAGVVQSPRYKIIEKKQPVAFWCNPISGHNTLYWYLQNLGQGPELLIRYENEEAVDDSQLPKDRFSAERLKGVDSTLKIQPAELGDSAVYLCASSLLGSTGANVLTFGAGSRLTVL.

The CDR3 loop reads CASSAARASGFNEQFF. CDR3 in DNA: TGTGCCAGCAGCGCTGCGCGGGCTAGCGGTTTCAATGAGCAGTTCTTC. The V and J genes are TRBV9 and TRBJ2-1; TRBD2 aligns across 7 bases. The CDR3 has 16 amino acids. The V gene end was trimmed by 3 bases and the J gene end by 6 bases; junction bases not matched to a gene: 12. Germline V gene data show CDR1 as SGDLS and CDR2 as YYNGEE.